Listed here are 18 T cell receptor beta chains from one sample, sequenced in a study of T cell responses to AZD1222 COVID-19 vaccine. Sequencing was performed with immunoSEQ multiplex PCR; in TCRdb, only in-frame clones are kept and a portion is missing. Here the sample spans some 150,000 clones, 85% to 95% being singletons. Sequencing was performed on peripheral blood, taken on day 0 of AZD1222 vaccination. Every receptor here comes from an adult in good health.

The chain combines TRBV6-1 with TRBJ1-1; D is undetermined. Between the trimmed V and J ends, which lost 2 bases and 4 bases, there was a span of 11 bases. CDR1 is MNHNS, CDR2 SASEGT, per germline. The CDR3 spans 14 residues. The CDR3 nucleotides read TGTGCCAGCAGTGAATTGGGTCGCATCACTGAAGCTTTCTTT. Encoded protein: CASSELGRITEAFF.

The chain links TRBV2 to TRBJ2-5; D is perhaps TRBD2 (6 bases). Germline V lookup: CDR1 SNHLY, CDR2 FYNNEI. V dropped 6 bases and J dropped 4 bases, with 6 bases sitting between them. There are 11 residues in the CDR3. CDR3 nucleotide sequence: TGTGCCAGCAGGGGGGGAGAGACCCAGTACTTC. This codes for CASRGGETQYF.

The chain combines TRBV6-5 with TRBJ1-5; D gene ambiguous. Trimming took off 10 bases at V and 6 bases at J, with 22 bases between the two ends. Germline-derived CDR1 and CDR2 are MNHEY and SVGAGI. The CDR3 extends over 15 amino acids. The chain's CDR3 is CATLKISDRGQPQHF. The CDR3 nucleotides read TGTGCCACTTTGAAGATCTCTGATCGTGGTCAGCCCCAGCATTTT.

V is TRBV19 and J is TRBJ2-5; D remains unclear. CDR3 length: 16 amino acids. Deletions cut 1 base from V and 5 bases from J, with 17 bases between. CDR1 and CDR2 (germline): LNHDA, SQIVND (reference sequence). The CDR3 nucleotides are TGTGCCAGTAGTATAGTCTCGTTTGGCCGCATGGAGACCCAGTACTTC. Protein product: CASSIVSFGRMETQYF.

The chain recombines TRBV6-5 with TRBJ1-6; the D is unclear. The V and J ends lost 0 bases and 0 bases respectively, with 6 bases between them. CDR3 length: 16 residues. Germline CDR1 MNHEY, CDR2 SVGAGI. The CDR3 protein is CASSYSDSSYNSPLHF. CDR3 bases: TGTGCCAGCAGTTACTCTGATAGCTCCTATAATTCACCCCTCCACTTT.

This chain links TRBV7-9 with TRBJ2-5; D is unclear. The germline V gene encodes CDR1 SEHNR and CDR2 FQNEAQ (reference sequence). The germline V and J ends were trimmed by 3 bases and 9 bases, with 17 bases remaining between them. This CDR3 is 14 amino acids long. CDR3 sequence: CASSFYGNGVAQYF. CDR3 nucleotide sequence: TGTGCCAGCAGCTTCTACGGTAATGGTGTGGCCCAGTACTTC.

J is TRBJ2-1 and V is TRBV7-8, with TRBD2 matching 14 bases. Germline-derived CDR1 and CDR2 are SGHVS and FQNEAQ. The CDR3 length is 18 residues. J was trimmed by 9 bases and V by 5 bases; bases with no gene match: 15. CDR3 region: CASSPGTSGSSRRGEQFF. CDR3 DNA: TGTGCCAGCAGCCCTGGGACTAGCGGGAGTAGTAGGCGGGGTGAGCAGTTCTTC.

The chain has TRBV4-1 and TRBJ1-4; no firm D call. This CDR3 is built from 16 residues. Germline V gives CDR1 MGHRA, CDR2 YSYEKL. With 0 bases removed from V and 5 bases from J, the gap between germline ends came to 13 bases. CDR3 nucleotide sequence: TGCGCCAGCAGCCAAGATTGGTCCGGGAGAAATGAAAAACTGTTTTTT. It codes for CASSQDWSGRNEKLFF.

This chain links TRBV28 with TRBJ2-5; D is unclear. CDR1 is MDHEN and CDR2 is SYDVKM in the germline V gene. This CDR3 is 13 amino acids long. Trimming left V 4 bases short and J 0 bases short, with 6 bases between. Written as DNA, the CDR3 is TGTGCCAGCAGTTCGTCGTACCAAGAGACCCAGTACTTC. It is translated as CASSSSYQETQYF.

This clone was seen once. The chain couples TRBV10-1 to TRBJ2-1, with TRBD2 identical over 9 bases. This CDR3 region has 15 residues. Germline CDR1 and CDR2: WNHNN and SYGVQD (reference sequence). With V trimmed by 2 bases and J by 8 bases, 7 bases remained unmatched. CDR3 residues: CASSEPSGNRYEQFF. Here the CDR3 DNA reads TGCGCCAGCAGTGAGCCTAGCGGGAATAGGTATGAGCAGTTCTTC.

This chain links TRBV3-1 (or the pseudogene TRBV3-2) with TRBJ1-2; D may be TRBD1 (6 bases). CDR1 is LGHDT and CDR2 is YNNKEL in the germline V gene (reference sequence). The CDR3 is 15 amino acids. The V end was cut by 5 bases, the J end by 4 bases, with 17 bases between. The CDR3: CASSKELQGSYGYTF. The CDR3 region has the DNA TGTGCCAGCAGCAAGGAACTACAGGGCTCCTATGGCTACACCTTC.

The chain carries TRBV24-1 and TRBJ2-3; no reliable D call. Germline-derived CDR1 and CDR2 are KGHDR and SFDVKD. The CDR3 sequence is 13 residues long. The V gene lost 4 bases and the J gene lost 5 bases, with 9 bases spanning the gap. The CDR3, as DNA: TGTGCCACCAGTGAAGGAGATAAAGATACGCAGTATTTT. This sequence encodes CATSEGDKDTQYF.

J is TRBJ2-3 and V is TRBV6-6, with 7 bases aligning to TRBD1. CDR3 length equals 16 residues. Germline loops: CDR1 MNHNY, CDR2 SVGAGI (reference sequence). Trimming at V came to 6 bases and at J to 3 bases, leaving 12 bases not matched to a gene. The CDR3 reads CASSKQGSDLTDTQYF. In nucleotides, the CDR3 is TGTGCCAGCAGCAAACAGGGGTCGGACCTAACAGATACGCAGTATTTT.

The V gene is TRBV2, the J gene TRBJ1-5; a possible D gene is TRBD1 (5 bases). The V and J ends lost 2 bases and 2 bases respectively, with 16 bases between them. The germline V gene encodes CDR1 SNHLY and CDR2 FYNNEI. This CDR3 comprises 17 residues. DNA for the CDR3: TGTGCCAGCAGTGAAAGGGCCAGGGCAGTAGGCAATCAGCCCCAGCATTTT. Its translation is CASSERARAVGNQPQHF.

The J gene is TRBJ2-7, the V gene TRBV27; 10 nucleotides line up with TRBD2. After removal of 4 bases from V and 4 bases from J, the junction contained 4 bases not matched to a gene. CDR1 is MNHEY, CDR2 SMNVEV, per germline (reference sequence). This CDR3 region has 14 residues. For the CDR3, the DNA is TGTGCCAGCAGTTCTAGCGGGAGCGGGTACGAGCAGTACTTC. Protein sequence: CASSSSGSGYEQYF.

The chain is built from TRBV9 and TRBJ2-3, with D perhaps TRBD2 (6 bases). This CDR3 has 14 residues. V dropped 3 bases and J dropped 2 bases, with 10 bases sitting between them. Looked up from germline, CDR1 is SGDLS and CDR2 is YYNGEE. CDR3 bases: TGTGCCAGCAGCGCGAGGGACTTCACAGATACGCAGTATTTT. Its protein is CASSARDFTDTQYF.

V gene TRBV27 combines with J gene TRBJ1-5, with a possible D match to TRBD1 (6 bases). The V end was cut by 4 bases, the J end by 11 bases, with 18 bases between. This CDR3 has 14 amino acids. CDR1 is MNHEY and CDR2 is SMNVEV in the germline V gene (reference sequence). The CDR3 loop reads CASSYSGTPSTQHF. The DNA for the CDR3 is TGTGCCAGCAGTTACTCAGGGACACCAAGTACCCAGCATTTT.

The rearrangement uses TRBV19 and TRBJ1-1, with unresolved D. Germline loops: CDR1 LNHDA, CDR2 SQIVND (reference sequence). The V and J ends lost 5 bases and 1 base respectively, with 11 bases between them. CDR3 length equals 14 residues. The CDR3 loop is CASSVVQENTEAFF. As DNA, the CDR3 is TGTGCCAGTAGTGTGGTGCAGGAGAACACTGAAGCTTTCTTT.